This TCR beta chain emerged from a study of cytomegalovirus exposure and HLA in healthy donors. About the study: T cells numbering about 200 million yielded more than 100 million unique TCR beta sequences in an earlier analysis.

It was with 60 Vbeta and 13 Jbeta primers that the PCR ran. The repertoire was sequenced with immunoSEQ multiplex PCR; TCRdb's copy has only in-frame clones and lacks some. Recorded for this sample: 120,000 to 150,000 clones. Germline loops: CDR1 SGHRS, CDR2 YFSETQ. The V end lost 3 bases, the J end lost 0 bases, and 12 bases lay between the germline ends. The CDR3 sequence is 16 residues long. Concerning this clone: Its specificity is not known.

Study-level findings and limits: Analysis was performed later, and it showed HLA-associated TCR beta chains to be more clonally expanded than equally common others. Researchers catalogued approximately 160 TCR beta chains as cytomegalovirus-associated.

The chain recombines TRBV5-1 with TRBJ2-2, with D perhaps matching TRBD1 (6 bases). This sequence originates from a man aged 35-49 years in good health and CMV-seronegative. The specimen was PBMCs. CDR3 protein: CASSSRTAANTGELFF. DNA for the CDR3: TGCGCCAGCAGCTCCCGGACAGCTGCGAACACCGGGGAGCTGTTTTTT. The whole variable domain, remainder taken from reference TRBV5-1 and TRBJ2-2, is KAGVTQTPRYLIKTRGQQVTLSCSPISGHRSVSWYQQTPGQGLQFLFEYFSETQRNKGNFPGRFSGRQFSNSRSEMNVSTLELGDSALYLCASSSRTAANTGELFFGEGSRLTVL.